These T cell receptor beta chains were read from a single sample in a study of T cells in localized non-small cell lung cancer. Generated by immunoSEQ multiplex PCR, the TCRdb table keeps only in-frame clones and is missing some. The sample has tens of thousands of clones, 75% to 95% seen once; the top ten hold about 7%. Sequenced material: peripheral blood, taken before any cancer treatment. The receptors shown here come from a woman between 40 and 69 years old with stage I lung adenocarcinoma. CDR3s include the opening cysteine and the closing phenylalanine or tryptophan. D genes are given only for firm matches.

d_gene	v_gene	j_gene	CDR3nt	CDR3aa
-	TRBV5-6	TRBJ1-3	TGTGCCAGCAGCAAACAGACCCCTTCTGGAAACACCATATATTTT	CASSKQTPSGNTIYF
-	TRBV30	TRBJ1-1	TGTGCCTGGAGTCCCATGGGGCGGGGTGGGAACACTGAAGCTTTCTTT	CAWSPMGRGGNTEAFF
-	TRBV11-2	TRBJ2-2	TGTGCCAGCAGCTTCCTGAACACCGGGGAGCTGTTTTTT	CASSFLNTGELFF
-	TRBV5-8	TRBJ2-7	TGTGCCAGCAGCTTTGGACATTCCTTCTCCTACGAGCAGTACTTC	CASSFGHSFSYEQYF
TRBD2	TRBV6-1	TRBJ2-2	TGTGCCAGCAAACGACTAGCGGACAACACCGGGGAGCTGTTTTTT	CASKRLADNTGELFF
-	TRBV13	TRBJ2-1	TGTGCCAGCAGCGCCCCGACGGTAGGCGAGCAGTTCTTC	CASSAPTVGEQFF
TRBD2	TRBV5-1	TRBJ2-1	TGCGCCAGCAGCTCCTCGGGGGGCCCTCAGACTAGCGGGAGGAGAAATGAGCAGTTCTTC	CASSSSGGPQTSGRRNEQFF
TRBD2	TRBV9	TRBJ2-1	TGTGCCAGCAGCCCTCAGGTGGCGGGAGGGTACAATGAGCAGTTCTTC	CASSPQVAGGYNEQFF
-	TRBV6-6	TRBJ1-1	TGTGCCAGCAGGCCACGCCACTCAAACACTGAAGCTTTCTTT	CASRPRHSNTEAFF
-	TRBV20-1	TRBJ2-7	TGCAGTGTTGGGGCTAACTACGAGCAGTACTTC	CSVGANYEQYF
-	TRBV10-3	TRBJ1-2	TGTGCCATCAGTGAGTCGACGGGGGTCCTGTCCGTTGGCTACACCTTC	CAISESTGVLSVGYTF
TRBD1	TRBV28	TRBJ2-7	TGTGCCAGCAGTCCGATAGGACAGGGGGCGGTTGAGCAGTACTTC	CASSPIGQGAVEQYF
-	TRBV4-2	TRBJ2-1	TGTGCCAGCAGCCAAGAAGCTGGTAGCGTTAATGAGCAGTTCTTC	CASSQEAGSVNEQFF